This T cell receptor (beta chain) was obtained from a study of blood T cells in healthy people across ages. Across the whole study: About one barcoded beta molecule per two T cells came from capture by template switching. Points from the study as a whole: Among T cells, TCR beta diversity per million cells dropped roughly linearly as age rose.

Healthy individuals of Caucasian origin from Russia, aged about 6 to 95, served as donors. Every donor provided 8.5 to 10 milliliters of peripheral blood. For the second PCR, which ran for about 7 to 11 cycles, a sample-barcoded 5' primer and a J-beta primer mix were used. TCRdb independently ran MiXCR on the 5' RACE reads; one entry per CDR3 protein. The data contain hundreds of thousands of distinct CDR3 sequences, over 45% of them singletons. This clonotype came up once. What it binds is unknown. Just one base apart from a much larger clone, this may be a read error. V lost 7 bases to trimming and J lost 9 bases; unmatched junction nucleotides: 8. Per the germline V gene, CDR1 is SQVTM and CDR2 is ANQGSEA. This CDR3 comprises 11 residues.

The sample consisted of blood. The rearrangement uses TRBV29-1 and TRBJ2-7; the match to TRBD2 covers 8 bases. The sequence derives from a man aged 30 to 39 in good health. The CDR3 sequence is CSAESGTRQYF. DNA for the CDR3: TGCAGCGCCGAATCCGGGACTAGGCAGTACTTC.